This TCR beta chain was captured in a study of blood T cell repertoires in COVID-19. At the level of the study: Nucleic acid was either cDNA or gDNA, and it came from T cells, B-cell-depleted T cells, or PBMCs.

TCRdb's table, derived via immunoSEQ multiplex PCR, lists solely in-frame clones and lacks some. The table includes roughly 500,000 clones, about 88% detected once. V was shortened by 4 bases and J by 0 bases, with 6 bases between the two germline ends. The CDR3 consists of 13 residues. In germline, CDR1 is ENHRY, CDR2 SYGVKD. Participants came from fewer than 25 US areas, aged about 18 to 89 years. This chain links TRBV10-3 with TRBJ1-1, with D unresolved. The sequencing sample was made of PBMCs or T cells enriched from blood (not recorded which). This clonotype was sampled from a woman aged 55-69 years who had recovered from COVID-19. Here the CDR3 reads CAISVELNTEAFF. DNA of the CDR3: TGTGCCATCAGTGTGGAGCTGAACACTGAAGCTTTCTTT.